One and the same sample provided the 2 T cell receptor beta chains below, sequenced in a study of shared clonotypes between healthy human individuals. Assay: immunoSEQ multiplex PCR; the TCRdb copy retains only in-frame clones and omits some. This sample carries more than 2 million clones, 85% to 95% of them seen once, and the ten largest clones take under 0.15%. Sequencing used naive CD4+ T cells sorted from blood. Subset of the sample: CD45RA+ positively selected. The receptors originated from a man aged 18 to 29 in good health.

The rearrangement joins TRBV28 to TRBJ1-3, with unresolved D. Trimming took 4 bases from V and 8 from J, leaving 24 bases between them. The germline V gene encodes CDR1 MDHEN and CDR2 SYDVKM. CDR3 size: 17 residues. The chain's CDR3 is CASSSQSIRGSRDTIYF. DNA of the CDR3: TGTGCCAGCAGTTCCCAGTCTATCCGAGGGTCTAGGGACACCATATATTTT.

CDR3 residues: CASSESQGPIYEQYF. CDR3 DNA sequence: TGCGCCAGCAGTGAGTCTCAGGGGCCTATCTACGAGCAGTACTTC. The chain joins TRBV10-1 to TRBJ2-7; a possible D gene is TRBD1 (6 bases). Germline-derived CDR1 and CDR2 are WNHNN and SYGVQD (reference sequence). The CDR3 consists of 15 residues. V was pared by 0 bases and J by 3 bases, with 12 bases between.